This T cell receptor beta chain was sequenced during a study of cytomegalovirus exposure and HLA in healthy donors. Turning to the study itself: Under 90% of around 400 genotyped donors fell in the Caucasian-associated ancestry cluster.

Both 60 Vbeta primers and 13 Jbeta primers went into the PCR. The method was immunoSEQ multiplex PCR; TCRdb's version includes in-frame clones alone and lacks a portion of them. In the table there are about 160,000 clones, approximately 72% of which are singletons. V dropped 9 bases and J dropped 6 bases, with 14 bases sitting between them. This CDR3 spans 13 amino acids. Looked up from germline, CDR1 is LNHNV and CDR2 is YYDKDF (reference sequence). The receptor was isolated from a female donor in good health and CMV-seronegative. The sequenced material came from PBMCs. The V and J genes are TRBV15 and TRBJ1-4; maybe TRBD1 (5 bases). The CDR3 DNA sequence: TGTGCCACGACCGTTGGCAGGGATGAAAAACTGTTTTTT. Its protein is CATTVGRDEKLFF.